These 7 T cell receptor beta chains were sequenced from one sample in a study of blood T cell repertoires in COVID-19 (dated by TCRdb to about 2020). Receptors were amplified or captured by the immunoSEQ multiplex PCR assay. TCRdb stores this immuneACCESS table with in-frame sequences only. Part of the clones is absent; in the studies checked, under half of the shortfall reflects unresolved V genes, and no reason is known for the rest. The sample table shows about 150,000 clones, and more than 75% are seen once. The top ten constitute approximately 6% of the sample. Sequencing was done on a sample of PBMCs or T cells enriched from blood (not recorded which). The source is a woman aged 45-60 years who had recovered from COVID-19.

V is TRBV11-2 and J is TRBJ1-2; tentatively, D is TRBD1 (6 bases). Germline CDR1 SGHAT, CDR2 FQNNGV. Trimming cost V 5 bases and J 2 bases, with 15 bases left between them. CDR3 length: 15 residues. The DNA of the CDR3 is TGTGCCAGCAGCGGAAGGGGTACAGGGAACTATGGCTACACCTTC. This translates into CASSGRGTGNYGYTF.

A single count supports this clone. CDR3 amino acids: CASSRQGGNQPQHF. CDR3 DNA: TGTGCCAGCAGCAGGCAGGGGGGCAATCAGCCCCAGCATTTT. This chain connects TRBV9 to TRBJ1-5; 7 nucleotides align to TRBD1. V trimming: 4 bases; J trimming: 2 bases; junction bases outside the gene matches: 3. The CDR3 length is 14 residues. Per germline, CDR1 SGDLS and CDR2 YYNGEE.

The count of this clone is one. This rearrangement joins TRBV4-1 to TRBJ2-1; TRBD2 matches 7 bases. The V gene end was trimmed by 5 bases and the J gene end by 8 bases; junction bases not matched to a gene: 6. Germline loops: CDR1 MGHRA, CDR2 YSYEKL. The CDR3 has 13 residues. CDR3 amino acids: CASSGTAGYEQFF. CDR3 in DNA: TGCGCCAGCAGCGGAACAGCGGGGTATGAGCAGTTCTTC.

The chain combines TRBV19 with TRBJ1-1; D might be TRBD1 (5 bases). The germline V gene has CDR1 LNHDA and CDR2 SQIVND (reference sequence). The V gene lost 10 bases and the J gene lost 0 bases, with 12 bases spanning the gap. This CDR3 spans 13 amino acids. The CDR3 sequence is CATLGGMNTEAFF. DNA of the CDR3: TGTGCCACCCTGGGGGGTATGAACACTGAAGCTTTCTTT.

The chain carries TRBV30 and TRBJ1-2; tentative D call: TRBD1 (6 bases). The germline gives CDR1 GTSNPN, CDR2 SVGIG (reference sequence). CDR3 length: 15 residues. Trimming left V 4 bases short and J 2 bases short, with 17 bases between. CDR3 DNA: TGTGCCTGGACCCTAGTGGGGGCGCGGAACTATGGCTACACCTTC. Its translation: CAWTLVGARNYGYTF.

This chain connects TRBV19 to TRBJ1-4; 7 nucleotides line up with TRBD1. Germline CDR1 reads LNHDA; CDR2 reads SQIVND (reference sequence). With V trimmed by 4 bases and J by 5 bases, 7 bases remained unmatched. The CDR3 consists of 15 residues. For the CDR3, the DNA is TGTGCCAGTAGTACCGACAGGGCAGGGAATGAAAAACTGTTTTTT. Translation: CASSTDRAGNEKLFF. The complete variable domain, with remaining parts taken from reference TRBV19 and TRBJ1-4, reads DGGITQSPKYLFRKEGQNVTLSCEQNLNHDAMYWYRQDPGQGLRLIYYSQIVNDFQKGDIAEGYSVSREKKESFPLTVTSAQKNPTAFYLCASSTDRAGNEKLFFGSGTQLSVL.

The chain carries TRBV24-1 and TRBJ2-7; TRBD1 aligns across 9 bases. The CDR3 spans 14 residues. In germline, CDR1 is KGHDR, CDR2 SFDVKD. Germline trimming cut 4 bases from V and 6 bases from J; bases unmatched to any gene: 6. As DNA, the CDR3 is TGTGCCACCAGTGAACCGGGACAGGGTTCCGAGCAGTACTTC. Translating it yields CATSEPGQGSEQYF.